This T cell receptor beta chain is from a study of graft-versus-host responses after intestinal transplantation. Notes on the study in general: HvG clone declines early post-transplant were associated with peak circulating GvH levels.

Tissue processing of the graft released intraepithelial and lamina propria lymphocytes from it. Some clones are missing from TCRdb's copy, which holds only in-frame ones; the method was immunoSEQ multiplex PCR. This table holds about 20,000 clones, around 81% found once. The germline gives CDR1 SGHAT, CDR2 FQNNGV. The CDR3 is made up of 14 amino acids. The trim removed 5 bases at V and 5 bases at J, leaving 5 bases unmatched. Worth noting for this clone: What it recognizes is unknown.

The TCR comes from a human patient who received an intestinal transplant, so some T cells may come from the graft donor. V usage is TRBV11-2 and J usage is TRBJ2-2, with TRBD1 matching 7 bases. Specimen: ileum tissue, collected 12 days after intestinal transplant. The CDR3 nucleotides read TGTGCCAGCAGCCGGAGACAGGGAACCGGGGAGCTGTTTTTT. Translation gives CASSRRQGTGELFF.